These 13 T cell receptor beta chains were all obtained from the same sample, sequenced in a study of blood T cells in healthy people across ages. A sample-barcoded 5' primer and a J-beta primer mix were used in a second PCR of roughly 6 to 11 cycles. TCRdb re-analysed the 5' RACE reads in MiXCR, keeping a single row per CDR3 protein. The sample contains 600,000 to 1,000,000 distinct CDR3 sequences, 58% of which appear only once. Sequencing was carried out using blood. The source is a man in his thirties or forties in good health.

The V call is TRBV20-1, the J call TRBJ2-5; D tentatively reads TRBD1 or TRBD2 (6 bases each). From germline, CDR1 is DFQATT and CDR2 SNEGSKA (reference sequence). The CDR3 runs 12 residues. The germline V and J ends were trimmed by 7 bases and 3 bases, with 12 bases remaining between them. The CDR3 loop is CSVTRGEETQYF. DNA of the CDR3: TGCAGTGTTACAAGGGGGGAAGAGACCCAGTACTTC.

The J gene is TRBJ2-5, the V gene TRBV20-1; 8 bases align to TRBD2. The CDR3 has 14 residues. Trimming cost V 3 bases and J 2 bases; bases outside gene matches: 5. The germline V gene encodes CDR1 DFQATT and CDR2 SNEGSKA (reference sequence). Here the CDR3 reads CSASGGGWQETQYF. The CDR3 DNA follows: TGCAGTGCTAGCGGCGGGGGGTGGCAAGAGACCCAGTACTTC.

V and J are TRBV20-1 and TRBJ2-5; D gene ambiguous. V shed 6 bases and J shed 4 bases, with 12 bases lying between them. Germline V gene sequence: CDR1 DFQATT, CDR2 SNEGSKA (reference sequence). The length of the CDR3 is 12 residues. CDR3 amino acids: CSANPARETQYF. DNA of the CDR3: TGCAGTGCCAATCCAGCGCGAGAGACCCAGTACTTC.

Here the CDR3 reads CARSGTGGRRETQYF. As DNA, the CDR3 is TGTGCCAGATCCGGGACAGGGGGCCGCCGGGAGACCCAGTACTTC. J is TRBJ2-5 and V is TRBV2, with 12 positions matching TRBD1. The V gene end was trimmed by 9 bases and the J gene end by 5 bases; junction bases not matched to a gene: 10. The CDR3 spans 15 residues. Germline CDR1 and CDR2: SNHLY and FYNNEI. The variable domain in full, completed from reference TRBV2 and TRBJ2-5, reads EPEVTQTPSHQVTQMGQEVILRCVPISNHLYFYWYRQILGQKVEFLVSFYNNEISEKSEIFDDQFSVERPDGSNFTLKIRSTKLEDSAMYFCARSGTGGRRETQYFGPGTRLLVL.

The CDR3 nucleotides are TGTGCCAGCATCAAAAGGGGGGGTACTGAAGCTTTCTTT. Residues: CASIKRGGTEAFF. The chain couples TRBV7-2 to TRBJ1-1, with a possible D match to TRBD1 (6 bases). Trimming removed 7 bases at V and 5 bases at J, with 14 bases between. Per the germline V gene, CDR1 is SGHTA and CDR2 is FQGNSA. CDR3 length equals 13 residues. Variable domain in full (rest from reference TRBV7-2 and TRBJ1-1): GAGVSQSPSNKVTEKGKDVELRCDPISGHTALYWYRQSLGQGLEFLIYFQGNSAPDKSGLPSDRFSAERTGGSVSTLTIQRTQQEDSAVYLCASIKRGGTEAFFGQGTRLTVV.

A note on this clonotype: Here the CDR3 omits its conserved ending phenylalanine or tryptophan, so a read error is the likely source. CDR3 in DNA: TGCAGTGCTAGAGATCTTGCGGGGGAAACTTACAATGAGCAGTTCTCC. Its translation is CSARDLAGETYNEQFS. The gene calls are TRBV20-1 and TRBJ2-1; 7 bases fit TRBD2. With 0 bases clipped from V and 4 bases from J, the junction kept 9 bases outside the gene matches. The CDR3 runs to 16 residues. Looked up from germline, CDR1 is DFQATT and CDR2 is SNEGSKA (reference sequence).

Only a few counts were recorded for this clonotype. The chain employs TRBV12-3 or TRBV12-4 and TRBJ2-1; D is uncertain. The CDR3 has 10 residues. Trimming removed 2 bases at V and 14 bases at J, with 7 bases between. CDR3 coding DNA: TGTGCCAGCAGTTTAACCAGGAAGTTCTTC. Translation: CASSLTRKFF.

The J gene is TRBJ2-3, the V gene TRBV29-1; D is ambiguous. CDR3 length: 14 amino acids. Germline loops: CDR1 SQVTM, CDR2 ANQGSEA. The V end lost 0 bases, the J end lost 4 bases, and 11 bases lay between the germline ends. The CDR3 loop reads CSVEDEEIPDTQYF. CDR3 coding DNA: TGCAGCGTTGAAGATGAGGAGATCCCAGATACGCAGTATTTT.

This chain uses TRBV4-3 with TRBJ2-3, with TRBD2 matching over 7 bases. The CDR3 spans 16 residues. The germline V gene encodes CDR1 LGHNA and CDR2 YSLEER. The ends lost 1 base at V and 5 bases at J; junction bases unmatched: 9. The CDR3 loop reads CASSQGRAGVRDTQYF. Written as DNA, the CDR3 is TGCGCCAGCAGCCAAGGACGGGCGGGAGTAAGAGATACGCAGTATTTT.

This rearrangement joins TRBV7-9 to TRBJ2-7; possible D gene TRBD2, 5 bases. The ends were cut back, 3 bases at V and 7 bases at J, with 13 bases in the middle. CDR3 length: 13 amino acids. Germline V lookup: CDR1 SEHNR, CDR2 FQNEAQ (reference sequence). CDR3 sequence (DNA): TGTGCCAGCAGCTTTAAAATATCGGGGGAGCAGTACTTC. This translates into CASSFKISGEQYF.

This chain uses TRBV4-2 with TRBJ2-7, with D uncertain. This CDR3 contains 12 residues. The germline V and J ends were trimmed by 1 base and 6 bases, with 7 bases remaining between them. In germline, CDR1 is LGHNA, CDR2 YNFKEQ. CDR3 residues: CASSQGSREQYF. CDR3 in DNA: TGTGCCAGCAGCCAAGGGTCGCGCGAGCAGTACTTC.

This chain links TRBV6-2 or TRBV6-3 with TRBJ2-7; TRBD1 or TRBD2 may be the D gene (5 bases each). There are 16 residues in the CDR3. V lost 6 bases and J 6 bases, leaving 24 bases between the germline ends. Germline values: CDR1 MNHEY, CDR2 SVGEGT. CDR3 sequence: CASSPGTPHHMPEQYF. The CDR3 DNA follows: TGTGCCAGCAGCCCCGGGACGCCTCATCACATGCCCGAGCAGTACTTC.

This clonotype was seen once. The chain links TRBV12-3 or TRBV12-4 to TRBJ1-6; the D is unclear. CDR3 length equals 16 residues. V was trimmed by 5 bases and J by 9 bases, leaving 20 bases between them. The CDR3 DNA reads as TGTGCCAGCAGTGACTTCCCGACTCCATTGAGTTCACCCCTCCACTTT. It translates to CASSDFPTPLSSPLHF.